The rows below give T cell receptor beta chains drawn from one sample of a study of T-cell reconstitution after alpha-beta-depleted transplantation in children. TCRdb independently ran MiXCR on the PCR reads; one entry per CDR3 protein. The sample shows 100,000 or so distinct CDR3 sequences, 20% to 30% of them seen only once. Sequenced material: PBMCs, taken before TCRalphabeta/CD19-depleted stem cell transplant. The receptors stem from a boy between 2 and 10 years old with acute lymphoblastic leukemia, due to receive a stem cell transplant. The CDR3 runs from the conserved cysteine through the conserved F or W. D genes are given only for firm matches. Only part of the rows carry a size: once, few, many, or a class if the clone is expanded.

. TRBJ2-1 medium-sized TRBV20-1 TGCAGTGCTAGTCGGGGCGGAGGGGCTGGAGAGCAGTTCTTC CSASRGGGAGEQFF
TRBD1 TRBJ2-1 . TRBV5-1 TGCGCCAGCAGCCGGACAGGCAACCACAATGAGCAGTTCTTC CASSRTGNHNEQFF
TRBD1 TRBJ2-1 . TRBV20-1 TGCAGTGCTAGTTGGGACAGGGTAAGGTCGACGTTCAATGAGCAGTTCTTC CSASWDRVRSTFNEQFF
. TRBJ1-6 many TRBV15 TGTGCCACCAGCAGAGATGGTGTTTCAGGGATTGGGTCACCCCTCCACTTT CATSRDGVSGIGSPLHF
. TRBJ2-3 . TRBV11-2 TGTGCCAGCAGCCCTGTTTCAGATACGCAGTATTTT CASSPVSDTQYF
. TRBJ2-7 . TRBV3-1 TGTGCCAGCAGCCAAAAATACAGAAGTGGGCGAAGGTACTACGAGCAGTACTTC CASSQKYRSGRRYYEQYF
TRBD1 TRBJ1-5 many TRBV28 TGTGCCAGCAGTTTTCGGACAGGGAGGAAAGGGGATCAGCCCCAGCATTTT CASSFRTGRKGDQPQHF
. TRBJ2-7 . TRBV28 TGTGCCAGCAGTTTGAAGCGGAGGGCCGCCTACGAGCAGTACTTC CASSLKRRAAYEQYF
TRBD1 TRBJ2-3 few TRBV9 TGTGCCAGCAGCCCGCGACAGGGGGCTAGCGGAGGCACAGATACGCAGTATTTT CASSPRQGASGGTDTQYF
. TRBJ2-5 . TRBV7-9 TGTGCCAGCAGCTTAGGAGTCGGGGGAAGTGAGACCCAGTACTTC CASSLGVGGSETQYF
. TRBJ2-5 . TRBV7-9 TGTGCCAGCACCATAGGGGGATCCCAAGAGACCCAGTACTTC CASTIGGSQETQYF
. TRBJ1-2 few TRBV7-2 TGTGCCAGCAGCTCGCGGAGTGTCGGCTACACCTTC CASSSRSVGYTF
TRBD2 TRBJ2-7 few TRBV25-1 TGTGCCAGCAGTGCCCCAAGACTAGCGGAGGGGCCTGATCGCGAGCAGTACTTC CASSAPRLAEGPDREQYF
. TRBJ1-2 many TRBV29-1 TGCAGCGTTGGATCGGGCAATCGAGCTAATTATGGCTACACCTTC CSVGSGNRANYGYTF
. TRBJ2-2 . TRBV5-1 TGCGCCAGCAGCTTGGGGACAGCCGGGGAGCTGTTTTTT CASSLGTAGELFF
. TRBJ2-2 once TRBV19 TGTGCCAGTAGTATAGGAAGCGGAGGAACCGGGGAGCTGTTTTTT CASSIGSGGTGELFF
. TRBJ2-1 few TRBV28 TGTGCCAGCAGTTCCGTGGGAGTTCGGTACAATGAGCAGTTCTTC CASSSVGVRYNEQFF
TRBD1 TRBJ1-6 many TRBV5-6 TGTGCCAGCAGCCCGGACAGGGGGTATAATTCACCCCTCCACTTT CASSPDRGYNSPLHF
. TRBJ2-7 few TRBV3-1 TGTGCCAGCAGCCATGCTCCGAAGACAGGAACCTACGAGCAGTACTTC CASSHAPKTGTYEQYF
. TRBJ1-5 few TRBV5-5 TGTGCCAGCAGCTTGGCCGGACAGCCCAATCAGCCCCAGCATTTT CASSLAGQPNQPQHF